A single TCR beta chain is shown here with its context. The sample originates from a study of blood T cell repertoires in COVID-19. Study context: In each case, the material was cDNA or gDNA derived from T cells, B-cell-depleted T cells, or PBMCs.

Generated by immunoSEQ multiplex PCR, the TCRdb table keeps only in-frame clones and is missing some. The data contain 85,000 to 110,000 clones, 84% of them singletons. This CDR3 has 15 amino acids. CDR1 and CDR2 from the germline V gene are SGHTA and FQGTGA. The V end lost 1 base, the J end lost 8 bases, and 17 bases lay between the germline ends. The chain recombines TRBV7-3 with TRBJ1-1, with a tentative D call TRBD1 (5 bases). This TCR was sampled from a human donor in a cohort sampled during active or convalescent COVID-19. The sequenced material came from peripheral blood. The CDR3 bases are TGTGCCAGCAGCTTAAAGGGGTCGGGCGTAACGGAAGCTTTCTTT. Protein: CASSLKGSGVTEAFF.